What follows are 16 T cell receptor beta chains derived from one specimen sequenced in a study of T cells in Graves' hyperthyroidism and ophthalmopathy. Amplified TCR beta CDR3 regions came from RNA transcripts. The primer set for the first-round RT-PCR of the TCR CDR3 was HTBI. TCRdb used MiXCR to reprocess the multiplex PCR reads, holding one entry per CDR3 protein. The sample has 450,000 to 650,000 distinct CDR3 sequences, roughly 17% seen once. The sequenced sample was blood. The receptors here all came from a woman younger than 35 with Graves' ophthalmopathy.

This clonotype has more than one count but fewer than ten. The chain has TRBV30 and TRBJ2-1; tentatively, D is TRBD1 or TRBD2 (5 bases each). Trimming left V 0 bases short and J 6 bases short, with 27 bases between. In germline, CDR1 is GTSNPN, CDR2 SVGIG (reference sequence). The CDR3 totals 19 residues. The CDR3 loop is CAWSVLLMGRKRDPNEQFF. For the CDR3, the DNA is TGTGCCTGGAGTGTACTTCTAATGGGACGAAAACGTGACCCCAATGAGCAGTTCTTC.

This clonotype showed up many times. The genes are TRBV28 and TRBJ1-1; D perhaps matches TRBD1 (5 bases). The CDR3 covers 15 residues. Germline V lookup: CDR1 MDHEN, CDR2 SYDVKM. Between the trimmed V and J ends, which lost 6 bases and 0 bases, there was a span of 14 bases. The CDR3 protein is CASSWKWGVNTEAFF. CDR3 nucleotide sequence: TGTGCCAGCAGCTGGAAGTGGGGGGTGAACACTGAAGCTTTCTTT.

This clonotype appeared many times. J is TRBJ1-2 and V is TRBV20-1; 7 nucleotides align to TRBD1. CDR3 length: 13 residues. Germline V CDR1 and CDR2: DFQATT, SNEGSKA (reference sequence). V trimming: 6 bases; J trimming: 5 bases; junction bases outside the gene matches: 9. The CDR3 loop reads CSAPGQLVYGYTF. The CDR3 DNA is TGCAGTGCCCCGGGACAGCTGGTATATGGCTACACCTTC.

This clonotype was observed many times. The rearrangement uses TRBV20-1 and TRBJ2-5, with 10 positions matching TRBD2. Germline values: CDR1 DFQATT, CDR2 SNEGSKA (reference sequence). The ends lost 0 bases at V and 5 bases at J; junction bases unmatched: 6. The CDR3 extends over 15 amino acids. CDR3 region: CSARDQGGLAETQYF. Here the CDR3 DNA reads TGCAGTGCTAGAGATCAAGGGGGACTAGCGGAGACCCAGTACTTC.

The sample holds a few counts of this clonotype. The chain links TRBV20-1 to TRBJ2-1; the match to TRBD2 covers 9 bases. The CDR3 is made up of 14 amino acids. Trimming at V came to 6 bases and at J to 3 bases, leaving 6 bases not matched to a gene. Germline V gives CDR1 DFQATT, CDR2 SNEGSKA (reference sequence). CDR3 amino acids: CSATAGGDYNEQFF. The CDR3 DNA reads TGCAGTGCCACAGCGGGGGGTGACTACAATGAGCAGTTCTTC.

There are many counts of this clonotype. The chain couples TRBV18 to TRBJ1-4; 8 bases align to TRBD1. This CDR3 spans 17 amino acids. Germline V CDR1 and CDR2: KGHSH, LQKENI. With 3 bases clipped from V and 0 bases from J, the junction kept 6 bases outside the gene matches. CDR3 DNA: TGTGCCAGCTCACCCCTCGGACAGGGTGCAACTAATGAAAAACTGTTTTTT. Protein sequence: CASSPLGQGATNEKLFF.

The rearrangement uses TRBV19 and TRBJ1-4; D unclear. Germline V gene sequence: CDR1 LNHDA, CDR2 SQIVND (reference sequence). The CDR3 length is 15 residues. V was shortened by 5 bases and J by 0 bases, with 10 bases between the two germline ends. As DNA, the CDR3 is TGTGCCAGTAGTCCTGGAGAGACAACTAATGAAAAACTGTTTTTT. This gives the protein CASSPGETTNEKLFF. The complete variable domain, with remaining parts taken from reference TRBV19 and TRBJ1-4, reads DGGITQSPKYLFRKEGQNVTLSCEQNLNHDAMYWYRQDPGQGLRLIYYSQIVNDFQKGDIAEGYSVSREKKESFPLTVTSAQKNPTAFYLCASSPGETTNEKLFFGSGTQLSVL.

This clonotype was recorded many times. The chain has TRBV10-3 and TRBJ2-3; TRBD2 matches at 12 bases. CDR3 length: 17 residues. Trimming cost V 4 bases and J 7 bases; bases outside gene matches: 12. Germline lookup yields CDR1 ENHRY and CDR2 SYGVKD. CDR3 sequence reads: CAISGFEGLAGSNTQYF. CDR3 in DNA: TGTGCCATCAGTGGCTTCGAAGGACTAGCGGGGTCTAATACGCAGTATTTT.

The chain employs TRBV6-4 and TRBJ2-1, with no clear D. The CDR3 runs 13 residues. V lost 2 bases and J 7 bases, leaving 9 bases between the germline ends. Germline V gene sequence: CDR1 MRHNA, CDR2 SNTAGT. CDR3 protein: CASSDELDNEQFF. Written as DNA, the CDR3 is TGTGCCAGCAGTGACGAACTCGATAATGAGCAGTTCTTC.

In this sample, this clonotype turned up a few times. The rearrangement joins TRBV6-1 to TRBJ2-4; D may be TRBD1 or TRBD2 (5 bases each). The CDR3 consists of 19 residues. The germline CDR1 and CDR2 sequences are MNHNS and SASEGT. V shed 7 bases and J shed 0 bases, with 25 bases lying between them. The CDR3 here is CASTLPSTGTSLAKNIQYF. The CDR3 region has the DNA TGTGCCAGCACCTTACCCTCGACCGGGACCTCCTTAGCCAAAAACATTCAGTACTTC.

The J gene is TRBJ2-5, the V gene TRBV5-1; 10 nucleotides align to TRBD2. Germline assignment: CDR1 SGHRS and CDR2 YFSETQ. The CDR3 sequence is 14 residues long. The junction had 7 bases not matched to a gene; V was cut back by 6 bases and J by 5 bases. CDR3 bases: TGCGCCAGCATGTTAGGGACTAGCGTCGAGACCCAGTACTTC. This encodes CASMLGTSVETQYF.

This clonotype was counted ten times or more. This rearrangement joins TRBV7-9 to TRBJ2-2; TRBD1 matches at 9 bases. Germline CDR1 reads SEHNR; CDR2 reads FQNEAQ (reference sequence). This CDR3 comprises 18 residues. V trimming: 4 bases; J trimming: 4 bases; junction bases outside the gene matches: 13. As DNA, the CDR3 is TGTGCCAGCAGCTCTGCTCTTAGGACAGGGGTAGCCACCGGGGAGCTGTTTTTT. Protein sequence: CASSSALRTGVATGELFF.

This clonotype was recorded a few times. The chain couples TRBV19 to TRBJ2-3, with 8 nucleotides matching TRBD1. Germline V gene sequence: CDR1 LNHDA, CDR2 SQIVND (reference sequence). The CDR3 extends over 14 amino acids. Germline trimming cut 5 bases from V and 2 bases from J; bases unmatched to any gene: 3. The CDR3 spells CASSGDRLTDTQYF. The CDR3 DNA sequence: TGTGCCAGTAGTGGGGACAGGCTCACAGATACGCAGTATTTT.

On this clonotype itself: A much larger clonotype is one base distant, so this may be a read error. The chain is built from TRBV20-1 and TRBJ2-1, with 8 positions matching TRBD1. TRBJ2-7 matches the DNA end more closely, so the J call is doubtful. The germline V gene has CDR1 DFQATT and CDR2 SNEGSKA (reference sequence). CDR3 length: 14 amino acids. DNA for the CDR3: TGCAGTGCGAATCCCAGGGGGCTCTACAATGAGCAGTACTTC. This gives the protein CSANPRGLYNEQYF.

This clonotype was seen ten or more times. The genes are TRBV7-2 and TRBJ2-3; D call uncertain. The CDR3 has 15 residues. Germline-derived CDR1 and CDR2 are SGHTA and FQGNSA. V gave up 3 bases and J gave up 0 bases, with 10 bases separating them. DNA for the CDR3: TGTGCCAGCAGCTTTGAGGTTAGAAGCACAGATACGCAGTATTTT. Its protein is CASSFEVRSTDTQYF.

This clonotype was picked up many times. This chain joins TRBV11-2 and TRBJ2-7; D is undetermined. Germline assignment: CDR1 SGHAT and CDR2 FQNNGV. V was pared by 0 bases and J by 0 bases, with 6 bases between. This CDR3 is 14 amino acids long. The CDR3 bases are TGTGCCAGCAGCTTAGAGCCCAGCTCCTACGAGCAGTACTTC. Protein sequence: CASSLEPSSYEQYF.